Presented here are 6 T cell receptor beta chains from one specimen sequenced in a study of prognosis after radiotherapy for stage I lung cancer. Starting from genomic DNA, TCR beta CDR3 was amplified through two-round multiplex PCR. Gene-specific primers for each TRBV and TRBJ gene drove first-round PCR. TCRdb re-analysed the multiplex PCR reads in MiXCR, keeping a single row per CDR3 protein. In the table there are fewer than 30,000 distinct CDR3 sequences, 25% to 35% of which are singletons. Sequenced here: PBMCs, sampled before or after stereotactic body radiation therapy (not recorded which). The receptors here all came from a donor over 45 with non-small cell lung cancer.

The V gene is TRBV28, the J gene TRBJ2-7; the match to TRBD1 covers 7 bases. CDR3 length equals 11 residues. Trimming at V came to 7 bases and at J to 3 bases, leaving 0 bases not matched to a gene. Per the germline V gene, CDR1 is MDHEN and CDR2 is SYDVKM. Here the CDR3 reads CASTGGYEQYF. In DNA, the CDR3 is TGTGCCAGCACAGGGGGCTACGAGCAGTACTTC.

This clonotype was counted a single time. A far larger clone is off by one base, so a read error is likely. The V and J genes are TRBV3-1 and TRBJ2-1, with D tentatively TRBD2 (6 bases). The germline V gene encodes CDR1 LGHDT and CDR2 YNNKEL (reference sequence). This CDR3 has 15 amino acids. With 1 base removed from V and 10 bases from J, the gap between germline ends came to 17 bases. The CDR3 protein is CASSQAGVLLYEQFF. The CDR3, as DNA: TGTGCCAGCAGCCAAGCGGGGGTTCTACTCTACGAGCAGTTCTTC.

This clonotype occurred many times. This chain links TRBV7-9 with TRBJ1-2; TRBD1 might be the D (5 bases). V lost 7 bases to trimming and J lost 11 bases, with 14 bases between them. The CDR3 is made up of 11 amino acids. Germline values: CDR1 SEHNR, CDR2 FQNEAQ (reference sequence). The CDR3 coding sequence is TGTGCCAGCAACGATAGGGGCGGGTACACCTTC. It is translated as CASNDRGGYTF.

This clonotype was counted ten times or more. The chain has TRBV27 and TRBJ2-5, with 10 positions matching TRBD2. V lost 2 bases to trimming and J lost 2 bases; unmatched junction nucleotides: 8. CDR1 MNHEY and CDR2 SMNVEV come from the germline V gene (reference sequence). This CDR3 has 17 residues. The CDR3 region is CASSLKRTSGAQETQYF. Written as DNA, the CDR3 is TGTGCCAGCAGTTTAAAGCGGACTAGCGGAGCTCAAGAGACCCAGTACTTC.

Ten or more counts support this clonotype. The chain couples TRBV2 to TRBJ2-1; 10 bases fit TRBD2. The J segment lost 5 bases and the V segment lost 2 bases, leaving 6 bases of the junction unmatched. The CDR3 runs to 16 residues. The germline CDR1 and CDR2 sequences are SNHLY and FYNNEI. The CDR3 DNA reads as TGTGCCAGCAGTGAACGGGGACTAGCGAAAAACAATGAGCAGTTCTTC. Protein product: CASSERGLAKNNEQFF.

The table lists this clonotype with many counts. CDR3 region: CASSIRGTDYSNQPQHF. CDR3 sequence (DNA): TGTGCCAGTAGTATTAGGGGGACGGACTATAGCAATCAGCCCCAGCATTTT. V usage is TRBV19 and J usage is TRBJ1-5, with D tentatively TRBD1 (6 bases). The CDR3 covers 17 residues. The germline gives CDR1 LNHDA, CDR2 SQIVND (reference sequence). Trimming cost V 3 bases and J 0 bases, with 15 bases left between them.